This entry lists 27 T cell receptor beta chains sequenced from one sample in a study of vaccination effects on CD4 cells after COVID-19. After expansion with viral peptide pools in the ViraFEST assay, antigen-specific CD4+ T cells were sequenced. When less than 12 days of culture had elapsed, CD4+ T cells were isolated. The person had PCR-confirmed SARS-CoV-2 infection between March and December 2020. Clones were read by immunoSEQ multiplex PCR, and TCRdb kept only the in-frame ones, dropping some. The sample shows around 25,000 clones, roughly two thirds of them seen only once. These TCRs are of unknown antigen specificity. Material: CD4+ T cells from PBMCs cultured with SARS-CoV-2 spike peptides, obtained before COVID-19 vaccination. Every receptor here comes from a human donor who had a prior SARS-CoV-2 infection.

V and J are TRBV11-2 and TRBJ1-2; 8 bases line up with TRBD1. CDR3 size: 15 residues. J lost 6 bases, V lost 2 bases, and 8 bases had no gene match. CDR1 and CDR2 (germline): SGHAT, FQNNGV. DNA of the CDR3: TGTGCCAGCAGCTTATCCGGGACAGGTCTCGATGGCTACACCTTC. Its protein is CASSLSGTGLDGYTF.

There are a few counts of this clone. CDR3 sequence (DNA): TGTGCCAGCAATAGACAGGCCCAAGAGACCCAGTACTTC. Amino acid sequence: CASNRQAQETQYF. This chain uses TRBV6-5 with TRBJ2-5, with D perhaps TRBD1 (6 bases). This CDR3 has 13 residues. The germline CDR1 and CDR2 sequences are MNHEY and SVGAGI. V was trimmed by 7 bases and J by 1 base, leaving 10 bases between them.

This clone has only a few counts. This chain joins TRBV7-8 and TRBJ2-5; D gene ambiguous. CDR1 is SGHVS and CDR2 is FQNEAQ in the germline V gene. This CDR3 region has 12 residues. Deletions cut 1 base from V and 3 bases from J, with 3 bases between. CDR3 amino acids: CASSLGKETQYF. Written as DNA, the CDR3 is TGTGCCAGCAGCTTAGGCAAAGAGACCCAGTACTTC.

The genes are TRBV3-1 (or the pseudogene TRBV3-2) and TRBJ2-1; 10 positions agree with TRBD2. Per germline, CDR1 LGHDT and CDR2 YNNKEL (reference sequence). The CDR3 spans 17 residues. V lost 3 bases and J lost 6; bases outside the gene matches: 11. CDR3 bases: TGTGCCAGCAGCCATGGAGGGTGGACTAGCGGTATCAATGAGCAGTTCTTC. Its translation is CASSHGGWTSGINEQFF.

This clone has only one observation. The V and J genes are TRBV11-2 and TRBJ2-5; the D is unclear. The CDR3 is made up of 11 amino acids. With 3 bases removed from V and 5 bases from J, the gap between germline ends came to 4 bases. CDR1 and CDR2 from the germline V gene are SGHAT and FQNNGV. The CDR3 reads CASSFRETQYF. Written as DNA, the CDR3 is TGTGCCAGCAGCTTCAGGGAGACCCAGTACTTC.

The V and J genes are TRBV3-1 (or the pseudogene TRBV3-2) and TRBJ1-1; a weak D match, TRBD1 (5 bases). Trimming cost V 6 bases and J 3 bases, with 20 bases left between them. The CDR3 covers 16 residues. Per the germline V gene, CDR1 is LGHDT and CDR2 is YNNKEL (reference sequence). The CDR3 is CASRKLWGDFDTEAFF. CDR3 coding DNA: TGTGCCAGCAGGAAGCTTTGGGGGGATTTTGACACTGAAGCTTTCTTT.

The chain is built from TRBV11-2 and TRBJ2-7; D is perhaps TRBD1 or TRBD2 (5 bases each). CDR1 is SGHAT and CDR2 is FQNNGV in the germline V gene. The CDR3 sequence is 13 residues long. Trimming removed 5 bases at V and 0 bases at J, with 8 bases between. The CDR3 protein is CASSRDRSYEQYF. CDR3 nucleotides: TGTGCCAGCAGCCGGGACCGCTCCTACGAGCAGTACTTC.

This clone has a handful of counts. The gene calls are TRBV19 and TRBJ1-5; maybe TRBD1 (6 bases). Germline V gives CDR1 LNHDA, CDR2 SQIVND (reference sequence). The CDR3 covers 13 residues. Trimming removed 11 bases at V and 0 bases at J, with 11 bases between. CDR3 in DNA: TGTGCCGGGGGGGGCAGTAGCAATCAGCCCCAGCATTTT. Translation gives CAGGGSSNQPQHF.

The chain uses TRBV4-2 and TRBJ2-1, with 11 bases identical to TRBD2. The ends lost 0 bases at V and 8 bases at J; junction bases unmatched: 21. CDR1 is LGHNA and CDR2 is YNFKEQ in the germline V gene. The CDR3 sequence is 21 residues long. CDR3 region: CASSQDLGRGELAGVHDEQFF. DNA of the CDR3: TGTGCCAGCAGCCAAGACTTGGGTAGGGGGGAACTAGCGGGAGTTCACGATGAGCAGTTCTTC.

The V call is TRBV7-2, the J call TRBJ2-1, with 8 bases identical to TRBD2. Trimming at V came to 5 bases and at J to 8 bases, leaving 11 bases not matched to a gene. The CDR3 is 15 residues long. Germline values: CDR1 SGHTA, CDR2 FQGNSA. The CDR3 nucleotides are TGTGCCAGCAGCCCCCAAGCGGGGGTGCTACATGAGCAGTTCTTC. It is translated as CASSPQAGVLHEQFF.

The rearrangement joins TRBV7-8 to TRBJ1-6, with D possibly TRBD1 on 5 matching bases. CDR1 and CDR2 (germline): SGHVS, FQNEAQ. The CDR3 extends over 16 amino acids. V gave up 4 bases and J gave up 1 base, with 11 bases separating them. CDR3 DNA: TGTGCCAGCAGCTCTCAGGGTAGATCCTATAATTCACCCCTCCACTTT. It encodes CASSSQGRSYNSPLHF.

The chain combines TRBV4-3 with TRBJ2-3, with D uncertain. From germline, CDR1 is LGHNA and CDR2 YSLEER. V was clipped by 4 bases and J by 1 base, with 6 bases between them. The CDR3 covers 13 residues. The CDR3, as DNA: TGCGCCAGCAGCCGAAGGGGCACAGATACGCAGTATTTT. Amino acid sequence: CASSRRGTDTQYF.

The CDR3, as DNA: TGTGCCAGCAGCTCACTCCGGCACACGGGGGAAAAACTGTTTTTT. It encodes CASSSLRHTGEKLFF. The chain uses TRBV11-3 and TRBJ1-4; D remains unclear. CDR1 is SGHNT, CDR2 YENEEA, per germline. V shed 4 bases and J shed 8 bases, with 17 bases lying between them. This CDR3 is built from 15 residues.

This clone has just a few counts. The rearrangement joins TRBV7-6 to TRBJ2-1; 9 bases align to TRBD2. This CDR3 comprises 15 residues. Germline V lookup: CDR1 SGHVS, CDR2 FNYEAQ. V lost 5 bases to trimming and J lost 2 bases; unmatched junction nucleotides: 4. CDR3 in amino acids: CASSLTSGPYNEQFF. CDR3 nucleotides: TGTGCCAGCAGCCTGACTAGCGGACCCTACAATGAGCAGTTCTTC.

This rearrangement joins TRBV3-1 (or the pseudogene TRBV3-2) to TRBJ1-2; D is undetermined. V lost 1 base to trimming and J lost 8 bases, with 17 bases between them. Per germline, CDR1 LGHDT and CDR2 YNNKEL (reference sequence). This CDR3 contains 15 residues. CDR3 loop: CASSQGPGLRGGYTF. The CDR3 nucleotides are TGTGCCAGCAGCCAAGGTCCCGGACTCCGAGGGGGCTACACCTTC.

V usage is TRBV12-5 and J usage is TRBJ1-6; no clear D gene. The CDR3 is 14 amino acids. Per the germline V gene, CDR1 is LGHNT and CDR2 is FRNRAP. Trimming cost V 7 bases and J 4 bases, with 11 bases left between them. The CDR3 DNA sequence: TGTGCTAGTGCCCCCGGGTCGTATAATTCACCCCTCCACTTT. This codes for CASAPGSYNSPLHF.

CDR3 sequence: CASSDGNQPQHF. DNA of the CDR3: TGTGCCAGCAGTGACGGGAATCAGCCCCAGCATTTT. The rearrangement joins TRBV2 to TRBJ1-5, with unresolved D. The length of the CDR3 is 12 residues. V was shortened by 3 bases and J by 4 bases, with 4 bases between the two germline ends. Germline CDR1 is SNHLY and CDR2 is FYNNEI.

This clone was counted a few times. This chain links TRBV5-4 with TRBJ1-2; TRBD1 matches at 7 bases. Germline V gene data show CDR1 as SGHNT and CDR2 as YYREEE (reference sequence). The trim removed 2 bases at V and 6 bases at J, leaving 19 bases unmatched. This CDR3 is 18 amino acids long. CDR3 in DNA: TGTGCCAGCAGCTTACTTTATGGGTTAGACAGGGCGGAAGATGGCTACACCTTC. Residues: CASSLLYGLDRAEDGYTF.

This clone has only a few counts. This sequence joins TRBV5-6 and TRBJ1-1, with 9 bases identical to TRBD1. The V gene end was trimmed by 3 bases and the J gene end by 5 bases; junction bases not matched to a gene: 11. The CDR3 is made up of 16 amino acids. CDR1 and CDR2 from the germline V gene are SGHDT and YYEEEE. The chain's CDR3 is CASSYTGGSVRTEAFF. In DNA form, the CDR3 reads TGTGCCAGCAGCTACACAGGGGGCTCGGTGAGGACTGAAGCTTTCTTT. The full variable domain, rest sourced from reference TRBV5-6 and TRBJ1-1, is DAGVTQSPTHLIKTRGQQVTLRCSPKSGHDTVSWYQQALGQGPQFIFQYYEEEERQRGNFPDRFSGHQFPNYSSELNVNALLLGDSALYLCASSYTGGSVRTEAFFGQGTRLTVV.

This sequence joins TRBV19 and TRBJ2-1; 9 nucleotides agree with TRBD1. This CDR3 has 13 amino acids. Germline trimming cut 8 bases from V and 6 bases from J; bases unmatched to any gene: 5. CDR1 and CDR2 from the germline V gene are LNHDA and SQIVND (reference sequence). CDR3 amino acids: CASAQGATNEQFF. The CDR3 region has the DNA TGTGCCAGTGCACAGGGGGCTACCAATGAGCAGTTCTTC.

This clone was detected a few times. This rearrangement joins TRBV5-4 to TRBJ2-7; D not certain. This CDR3 region has 15 residues. The V and J ends lost 0 bases and 0 bases respectively, with 10 bases between them. CDR1 SGHNT and CDR2 YYREEE come from the germline V gene (reference sequence). The CDR3 sequence: CASSLGVVTSYEQYF. CDR3 DNA: TGTGCCAGCAGCTTGGGTGTCGTCACCTCCTACGAGCAGTACTTC.

The gene calls are TRBV27 and TRBJ2-7, with D perhaps matching TRBD1 (6 bases). The V and J ends lost 7 bases and 3 bases respectively, with 19 bases between them. The germline V gene encodes CDR1 MNHEY and CDR2 SMNVEV (reference sequence). This CDR3 spans 15 amino acids. The CDR3 sequence is CASTPTGRVIYEQYF. The CDR3 DNA sequence: TGTGCCAGCACCCCTACAGGGAGAGTTATCTACGAGCAGTACTTC.

This chain's CDR3 is CASSPPGGALNSPLHF. CDR3 nucleotide sequence: TGTGCCAGCTCACCACCGGGAGGGGCGCTTAATTCACCCCTCCACTTT. The J gene is TRBJ1-6, the V gene TRBV18, with D tentatively TRBD1 (5 bases). The CDR3 has 16 amino acids. With 0 bases removed from V and 6 bases from J, the gap between germline ends came to 12 bases. The germline V gene encodes CDR1 KGHSH and CDR2 LQKENI.

The V and J genes are TRBV9 and TRBJ2-1, with no clear D. There are 14 residues in the CDR3. V gave up 0 bases and J gave up 4 bases, with 8 bases separating them. CDR1 is SGDLS and CDR2 is YYNGEE in the germline V gene. CDR3 sequence: CASSVAAGYNEQFF. The CDR3 coding sequence is TGTGCCAGCAGCGTAGCTGCAGGATACAATGAGCAGTTCTTC.

The chain carries TRBV19 and TRBJ1-5, with 7 bases lining up with TRBD1. Germline V gene data show CDR1 as LNHDA and CDR2 as SQIVND (reference sequence). The CDR3 runs to 15 residues. The trim removed 4 bases at V and 6 bases at J, leaving 9 bases unmatched. CDR3 region: CASSNGRGNSQPQHF. Written as DNA, the CDR3 is TGTGCCAGTAGTAACGGCAGGGGGAATAGTCAGCCCCAGCATTTT.

This clone was detected only a few times. V and J are TRBV15 and TRBJ2-2; D remains unclear. Trimming shortened V by 2 bases and J by 7 bases, and 2 bases separated the two germline ends. Germline assignment: CDR1 LNHNV and CDR2 YYDKDF (reference sequence). CDR3 length: 11 residues. The CDR3: CATSRYGELFF. CDR3 DNA: TGTGCCACCAGCAGATACGGGGAGCTGTTTTTT.

This clone was counted between two and nine times. The V call is TRBV5-4, the J call TRBJ1-1; TRBD1 might be the D (6 bases). The CDR3 is 14 residues long. The V and J ends lost 0 bases and 5 bases respectively, with 11 bases between them. Per germline, CDR1 SGHNT and CDR2 YYREEE (reference sequence). The CDR3 nucleotides read TGTGCCAGCAGCTTGGACAGGGATTTGACTGAAGCTTTCTTT. Translating gives CASSLDRDLTEAFF.